This passage covers 22 T cell receptor beta chains from one sample sequenced in a study of cytomegalovirus exposure and HLA in healthy donors. PCR employed 60 Vbeta and 13 Jbeta primers. TCRdb's table, derived via immunoSEQ multiplex PCR, lists solely in-frame clones and lacks some. The profile shows 70,000 to 100,000 clones, 70% to 80% of them singletons. Material for sequencing was PBMCs. The source is a woman in her 50s in good health and CMV-seropositive.

CDR3 sequence: CASSEVRGPTREQFF. The CDR3 DNA is TGTGCCAGCAGTGAGGTAAGGGGCCCAACAAGAGAGCAGTTCTTC. The chain recombines TRBV2 with TRBJ2-1, with TRBD1 as a possible D gene (5 bases). The CDR3 has 15 amino acids. Germline CDR1 is SNHLY and CDR2 is FYNNEI. V lost 3 bases and J lost 10, with 19 bases in between.

The rearrangement uses TRBV21-1 and TRBJ2-3; the table calls TRBD2, which could not be checked here. TRBV21-1 is assigned pseudogene status. The CDR3 totals 16 residues. As DNA, the CDR3 is TGTGCCAGCAGCAATGTGCGGGAGGGCGGGACAGATACGCAGTATTTT. This translates into CASSNVREGGTDTQYF.

V usage is TRBV2 and J usage is TRBJ1-4; D possibly corresponds to TRBD1 (5 bases). This CDR3 contains 15 residues. V lost 2 bases and J 7 bases, leaving 14 bases between the germline ends. Germline CDR1 SNHLY, CDR2 FYNNEI. The CDR3 region has the DNA TGTGCCAGCAGTGAATGGGGGAGGGAGGGTGAAAAACTGTTTTTT. Translated: CASSEWGREGEKLFF.

This chain connects TRBV6-6 to TRBJ1-5; 9 bases align to TRBD1. The CDR3 sequence is 14 residues long. Germline-derived CDR1 and CDR2 are MNHNY and SVGAGI (reference sequence). V shed 5 bases and J 6 bases; nucleotides not matched to a gene: 5. The CDR3 nucleotides read TGTGCCAGCAGTACCGGGACAGGGTTTCAGCCCCAGCATTTT. Translated: CASSTGTGFQPQHF.

The table lists this clone with a few counts. The V call is TRBV15, the J call TRBJ1-1; no reliable D call. This CDR3 spans 15 amino acids. Per germline, CDR1 LNHNV and CDR2 YYDKDF (reference sequence). Deletions cut 5 bases from V and 4 bases from J, with 17 bases between. CDR3 coding DNA: TGTGCCACCAGCGTTGGCGGCTACGGCGGCACTGAAGCTTTCTTT. This gives the protein CATSVGGYGGTEAFF.

This rearrangement joins TRBV6-1 to TRBJ1-2, with 7 bases that match TRBD1. Germline loops: CDR1 MNHNS, CDR2 SASEGT. The CDR3 contains 18 residues. V dropped 2 bases and J dropped 6; count of bases not matched to a gene: 18. CDR3 loop: CASSEYSVLRGPGDGYTF. The CDR3 region has the DNA TGTGCCAGCAGTGAATATAGCGTCTTAAGGGGGCCGGGAGATGGCTACACCTTC.

This chain connects TRBV25-1 to TRBJ1-1; D may be TRBD1 (5 bases). The CDR3 length is 13 residues. The ends were cut back, 8 bases at V and 4 bases at J, with 14 bases in the middle. Germline V CDR1 and CDR2: MGHDK, SYGVNS. The CDR3 loop is CASAGGTITEAFF. CDR3 bases: TGTGCCAGCGCTGGCGGGACTATCACTGAAGCTTTCTTT. Full variable domain (missing parts from reference TRBV25-1 and TRBJ1-1): EADIYQTPRYLVIGTGKKITLECSQTMGHDKMYWYQQDPGMELHLIHYSYGVNSTEKGDLSSESTVSRIRTEHFPLTLESARPSHTSQYLCASAGGTITEAFFGQGTRLTVV.

The chain couples TRBV10-3 to TRBJ1-6, with 7 positions matching TRBD1. This CDR3 has 14 residues. The junction had 4 bases not matched to a gene; V was cut back by 6 bases and J by 5 bases. Per germline, CDR1 ENHRY and CDR2 SYGVKD. CDR3 in DNA: TGTGCCATCAGAAGACAGGGTGATAATTCACCCCTCCACTTT. Translated, it gives CAIRRQGDNSPLHF.

This rearrangement joins TRBV2 to TRBJ1-4; D is unresolved. Germline V lookup: CDR1 SNHLY, CDR2 FYNNEI. Between the trimmed V and J ends, which lost 2 bases and 4 bases, there was a span of 8 bases. The CDR3 length is 14 residues. The CDR3 region is CASSELIGNEKLFF. In DNA form, the CDR3 reads TGTGCCAGCAGTGAATTGATCGGTAATGAAAAACTGTTTTTT.

This clone was counted only a few times. V and J are TRBV7-3 and TRBJ2-1; 8 nucleotides align to TRBD1. The CDR3 has 14 amino acids. Germline CDR1 reads SGHTA; CDR2 reads FQGTGA. The V segment lost 5 bases and the J segment 7 bases; nucleotides outside the gene matches: 7. The CDR3 here is CASSPRTGWNEQFF. CDR3 coding DNA: TGTGCCAGCAGCCCGCGGACAGGGTGGAATGAGCAGTTCTTC.

The J gene is TRBJ1-1, the V gene TRBV7-3; D call uncertain. V was pared by 5 bases and J by 7 bases, with 11 bases between. CDR1 SGHTA and CDR2 FQGTGA come from the germline V gene. The length of the CDR3 is 12 residues. CDR3 loop: CASSEVQIEAFF. CDR3 DNA: TGTGCCAGCAGCGAGGTGCAGATTGAAGCTTTCTTT.

Comments on this clone: Compared with germline, one end of the junction differs, possibly owing to a read error. This chain's CDR3 is CASSGDGLAGEPLF. The CDR3 region has the DNA TGTGCCAGCAGCGGAGACGGACTAGCGGGGGAACCGCTCTTC. The chain employs TRBV9 and TRBJ2-1; the match to TRBD2 covers 13 bases. Germline CDR1 reads SGDLS; CDR2 reads YYNGEE. The CDR3 runs to 14 residues.

The rearrangement joins TRBV7-9 to TRBJ1-2; D remains ambiguous. The CDR3 consists of 16 residues. Per the germline V gene, CDR1 is SEHNR and CDR2 is FQNEAQ (reference sequence). Deletions cut 1 base from V and 5 bases from J, with 17 bases between. Written as DNA, the CDR3 is TGTGCCAGCAGCTTAGTAGGCGCGGAGGGTCAGTATGGCTACACCTTC. Translated: CASSLVGAEGQYGYTF.

In nucleotides, the CDR3 is TGTGCCAGCAGCCGCTGGGGGGGTCCCGGCACAGATACGCAGTATTTT. Translated: CASSRWGGPGTDTQYF. The chain has TRBV7-9 and TRBJ2-3; 7 positions agree with TRBD2. This CDR3 comprises 16 residues. V shed 5 bases, J shed 1 base, and the junction held 9 bases outside the gene matches. Per germline, CDR1 SEHNR and CDR2 FQNEAQ (reference sequence).

The table lists this clone with a few counts. The J gene is TRBJ2-7, the V gene TRBV6-6; D may be TRBD1 (6 bases). In germline, CDR1 is MNHNY, CDR2 SVGAGI (reference sequence). This CDR3 has 15 amino acids. Trimming cost V 2 bases and J 0 bases, with 11 bases left between them. The CDR3 reads CASSYGADSSYEQYV. In DNA form, the CDR3 reads TGTGCCAGCAGTTACGGTGCGGACAGCTCCTACGAGCAGTACGTC.

This clone came up a few times. The rearrangement joins TRBV11-3 to TRBJ1-4; 7 bases agree with TRBD1. The CDR3 spans 14 residues. CDR1 SGHNT and CDR2 YENEEA come from the germline V gene. V lost 5 bases to trimming and J lost 4 bases; unmatched junction nucleotides: 4. CDR3 sequence: CASSRDRLNEKLFF. The CDR3 nucleotides are TGTGCCAGCAGCCGGGACAGACTTAATGAAAAACTGTTTTTT.

The CDR3: CASSSNSGDTQYF. CDR3 DNA: TGTGCCAGCAGCTCCAACTCCGGGGATACGCAGTATTTT. This chain links TRBV11-2 with TRBJ2-3; D gene unclear. Trimming took off 4 bases at V and 6 bases at J, with 11 bases between the two ends. Germline values: CDR1 SGHAT, CDR2 FQNNGV. The CDR3 totals 13 residues.

This rearrangement joins TRBV11-2 to TRBJ2-1; TRBD1 matches at 7 bases. V was clipped by 5 bases and J by 2 bases; unmatched bases: 9. The CDR3 spans 16 residues. From germline, CDR1 is SGHAT and CDR2 FQNNGV. The CDR3 spells CASSLRTGKAYNEQFF. The CDR3 DNA reads TGTGCCAGCAGCCTTCGGACAGGAAAAGCCTACAATGAGCAGTTCTTC.

V is TRBV5-4 and J is TRBJ1-4; 8 nucleotides agree with TRBD1. The CDR3 loop spans 14 amino acids. Per germline, CDR1 SGHNT and CDR2 YYREEE (reference sequence). J lost 7 bases, V lost 1 base, and 3 bases had no gene match. CDR3 sequence (DNA): TGTGCCAGCAGCTTGCAGGGGGCGGTTGAAAAACTGTTTTTT. Translated: CASSLQGAVEKLFF.

This chain uses TRBV5-4 with TRBJ2-3, with 13 nucleotides matching TRBD2. The CDR3 has 18 residues. Unmatched junction bases numbered 16, after V lost 4 bases and J lost 8 bases. Germline V lookup: CDR1 SGHNT, CDR2 YYREEE (reference sequence). CDR3 in DNA: TGTGCCAGCAGCGCCCCGGGACTAGCGGGACCCTTTAAGCCTACGCAGTATTTT. This codes for CASSAPGLAGPFKPTQYF.

The chain links TRBV5-3 to TRBJ1-2; D unclear. Being an ORF, TRBV5-3 has a function that is uncertain. The CDR3 is 12 residues long. Trimming stripped 1 base from V and 6 bases from J, with 7 bases between. CDR3 sequence: CARSLLTDGYTF. CDR3 nucleotides: TGTGCCAGAAGCTTGCTCACAGATGGCTACACCTTC.

The chain has TRBV15 and TRBJ2-5, with 7 bases that match TRBD1. The germline V gene encodes CDR1 LNHNV and CDR2 YYDKDF (reference sequence). Germline trimming cut 3 bases from V and 3 bases from J; bases unmatched to any gene: 4. The CDR3 has 14 amino acids. DNA of the CDR3: TGTGCCACCAGCAGGTCCGGGACAGAAGAGACCCAGTACTTC. Its translation: CATSRSGTEETQYF.